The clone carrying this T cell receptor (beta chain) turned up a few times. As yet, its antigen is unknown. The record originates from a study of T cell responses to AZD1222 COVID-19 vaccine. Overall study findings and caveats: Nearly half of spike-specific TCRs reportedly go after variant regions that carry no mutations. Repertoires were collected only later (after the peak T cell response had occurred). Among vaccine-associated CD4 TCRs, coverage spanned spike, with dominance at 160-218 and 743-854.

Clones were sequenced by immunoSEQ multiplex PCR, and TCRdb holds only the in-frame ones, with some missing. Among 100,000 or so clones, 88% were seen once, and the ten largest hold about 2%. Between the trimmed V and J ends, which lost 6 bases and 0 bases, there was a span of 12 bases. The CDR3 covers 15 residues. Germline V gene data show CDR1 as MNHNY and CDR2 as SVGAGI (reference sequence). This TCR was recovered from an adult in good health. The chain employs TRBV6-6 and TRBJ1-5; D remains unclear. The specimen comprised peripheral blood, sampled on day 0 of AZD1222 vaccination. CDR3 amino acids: CASSRVGDSNQPQHF. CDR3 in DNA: TGTGCCAGCAGCCGGGTGGGTGATAGCAATCAGCCCCAGCATTTT.